This T cell receptor beta chain derives from a study of blood T cell repertoires in COVID-19. As for the study in general: PBMCs, B-cell-depleted T cells, or T cells were the source of the cDNA or gDNA that made up the material.

Profiling relied on immunoSEQ multiplex PCR, and the TCRdb table lists in-frame clones only, not all of them. In the table there are about 73,000 clones, 89% of which are singletons. The sequence came from an elderly man with acute or convalescent COVID-19. The specimen was peripheral blood.

CDR3 sequence (DNA): TGTGCCAGCAGCTTAGCCCAGGGGCGGACCACCTCTGGAAACACCATATATTTT. This translates into CASSLAQGRTTSGNTIYF. The genes are TRBV7-6 and TRBJ1-3; maybe TRBD1 (6 bases). The CDR3 covers 18 residues. Germline V gives CDR1 SGHVS, CDR2 FNYEAQ. Trimming pared 0 bases from V and 0 bases from J, leaving 15 bases between.